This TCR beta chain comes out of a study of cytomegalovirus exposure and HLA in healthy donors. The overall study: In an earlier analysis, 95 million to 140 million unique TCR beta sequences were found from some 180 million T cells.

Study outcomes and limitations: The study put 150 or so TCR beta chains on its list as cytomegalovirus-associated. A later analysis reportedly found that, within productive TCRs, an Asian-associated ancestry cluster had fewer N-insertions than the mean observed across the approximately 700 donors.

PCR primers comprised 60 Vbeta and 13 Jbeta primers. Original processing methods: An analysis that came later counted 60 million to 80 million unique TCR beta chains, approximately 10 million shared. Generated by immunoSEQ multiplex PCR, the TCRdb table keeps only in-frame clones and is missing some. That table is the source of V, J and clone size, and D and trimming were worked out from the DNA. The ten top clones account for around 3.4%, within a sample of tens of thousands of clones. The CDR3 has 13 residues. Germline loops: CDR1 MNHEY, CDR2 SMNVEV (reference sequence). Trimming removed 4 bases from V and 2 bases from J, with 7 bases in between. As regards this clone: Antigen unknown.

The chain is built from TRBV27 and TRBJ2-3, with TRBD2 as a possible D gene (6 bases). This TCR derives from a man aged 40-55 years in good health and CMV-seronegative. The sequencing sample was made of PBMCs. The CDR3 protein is CASSWGDTDTQYF. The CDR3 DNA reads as TGTGCCAGCAGTTGGGGGGACACAGATACGCAGTATTTT.